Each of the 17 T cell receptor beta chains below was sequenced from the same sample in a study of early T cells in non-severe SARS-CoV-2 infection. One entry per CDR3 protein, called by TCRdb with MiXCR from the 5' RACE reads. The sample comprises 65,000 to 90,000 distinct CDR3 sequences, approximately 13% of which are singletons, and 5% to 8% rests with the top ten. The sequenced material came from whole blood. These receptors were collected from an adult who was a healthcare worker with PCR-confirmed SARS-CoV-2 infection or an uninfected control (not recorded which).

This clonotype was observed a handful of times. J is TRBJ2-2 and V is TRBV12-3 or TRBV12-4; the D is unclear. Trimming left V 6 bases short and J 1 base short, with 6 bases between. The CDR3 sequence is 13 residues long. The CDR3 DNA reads TGTGCCAGCAGGAAGGAGAACACCGGGGAGCTGTTTTTT. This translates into CASRKENTGELFF.

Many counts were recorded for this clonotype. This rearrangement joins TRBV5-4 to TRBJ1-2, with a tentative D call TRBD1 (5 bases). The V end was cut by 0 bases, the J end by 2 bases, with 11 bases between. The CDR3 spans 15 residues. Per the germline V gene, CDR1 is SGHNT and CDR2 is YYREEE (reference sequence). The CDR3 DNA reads TGTGCCAGCAGCTTGGGTGACAGACTAAACTATGGCTACACCTTC. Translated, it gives CASSLGDRLNYGYTF.

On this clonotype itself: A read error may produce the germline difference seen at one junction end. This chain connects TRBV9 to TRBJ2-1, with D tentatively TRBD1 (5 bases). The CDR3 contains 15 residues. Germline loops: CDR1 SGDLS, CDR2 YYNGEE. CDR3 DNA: TGTGCCAGCAGCATAGGGGATAGCTCCAACAATGAGCAGTTCTTC. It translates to CASSIGDSSNNEQFF. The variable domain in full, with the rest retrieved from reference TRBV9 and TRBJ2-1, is DSGVTQTPKHLITATGQRVTLRCSPRSGDLSVYWYQQSLDQGLQFLIQYYNGEERAKGNILERFSAQQFPDLHSELNLSSLELGDSALYFCASSIGDSSNNEQFFGPGTRLTVL.

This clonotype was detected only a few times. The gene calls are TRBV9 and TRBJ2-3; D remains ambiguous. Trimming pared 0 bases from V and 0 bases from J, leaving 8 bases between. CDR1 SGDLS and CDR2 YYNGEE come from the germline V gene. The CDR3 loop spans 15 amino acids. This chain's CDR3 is CASSVGVQSTDTQYF. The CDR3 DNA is TGTGCCAGCAGCGTAGGCGTCCAAAGCACAGATACGCAGTATTTT.

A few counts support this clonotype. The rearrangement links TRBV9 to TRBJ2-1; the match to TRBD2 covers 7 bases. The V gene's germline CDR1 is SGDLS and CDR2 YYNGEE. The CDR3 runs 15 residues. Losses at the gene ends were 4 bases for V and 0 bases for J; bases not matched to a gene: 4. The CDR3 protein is CASSTSGTSYNEQFF. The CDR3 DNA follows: TGTGCCAGCAGCACAAGCGGGACCTCCTACAATGAGCAGTTCTTC.

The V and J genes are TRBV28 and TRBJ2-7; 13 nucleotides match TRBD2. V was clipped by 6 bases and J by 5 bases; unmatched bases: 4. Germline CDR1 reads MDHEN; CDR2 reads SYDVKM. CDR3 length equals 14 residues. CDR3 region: CASSSGTSGNEQYF. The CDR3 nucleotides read TGTGCCAGCAGCTCCGGGACTAGCGGGAACGAGCAGTACTTC.

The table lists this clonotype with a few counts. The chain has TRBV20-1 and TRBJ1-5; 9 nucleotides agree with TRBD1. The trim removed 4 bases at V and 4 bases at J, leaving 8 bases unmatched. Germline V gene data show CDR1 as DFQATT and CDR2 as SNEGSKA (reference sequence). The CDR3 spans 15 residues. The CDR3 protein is CSAISGTGTNQPQHF. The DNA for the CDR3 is TGCAGTGCTATCTCCGGGACAGGGACTAATCAGCCCCAGCATTTT.

CDR3 sequence: CASSLGQTATDTQYF. The CDR3 DNA follows: TGTGCCAGCAGCTTGGGGCAAACTGCCACAGATACGCAGTATTTT. V is TRBV5-6 and J is TRBJ2-3, with D uncertain. Germline CDR1 and CDR2: SGHDT and YYEEEE. Trimming shortened V by 0 bases and J by 2 bases, and 10 bases separated the two germline ends. The CDR3 is 15 amino acids. The whole variable domain, filled in from reference TRBV5-6 and TRBJ2-3, reads DAGVTQSPTHLIKTRGQQVTLRCSPKSGHDTVSWYQQALGQGPQFIFQYYEEEERQRGNFPDRFSGHQFPNYSSELNVNALLLGDSALYLCASSLGQTATDTQYFGPGTRLTVL.

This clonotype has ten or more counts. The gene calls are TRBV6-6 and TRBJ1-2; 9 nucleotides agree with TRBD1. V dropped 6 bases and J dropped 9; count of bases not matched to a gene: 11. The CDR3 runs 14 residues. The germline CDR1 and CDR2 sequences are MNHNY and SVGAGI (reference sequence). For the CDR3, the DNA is TGTGCCAGCAGGCCCCCGGGACAGGGTTCAAGCTACACCTTC. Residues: CASRPPGQGSSYTF.

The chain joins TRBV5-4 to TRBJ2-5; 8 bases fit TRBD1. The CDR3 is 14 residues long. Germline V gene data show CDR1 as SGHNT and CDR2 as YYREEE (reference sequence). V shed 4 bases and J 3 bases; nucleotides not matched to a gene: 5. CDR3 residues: CASSTGQEKETQYF. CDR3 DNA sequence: TGTGCCAGCAGCACGGGACAGGAGAAAGAGACCCAGTACTTC.

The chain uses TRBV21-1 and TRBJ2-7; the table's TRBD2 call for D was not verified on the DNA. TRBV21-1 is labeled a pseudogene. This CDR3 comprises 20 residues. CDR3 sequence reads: CASSRRIPGLAGTHAYEQYF. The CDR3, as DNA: TGTGCCAGCAGCAGGCGAATCCCGGGACTAGCGGGTACCCACGCCTACGAGCAGTACTTC.

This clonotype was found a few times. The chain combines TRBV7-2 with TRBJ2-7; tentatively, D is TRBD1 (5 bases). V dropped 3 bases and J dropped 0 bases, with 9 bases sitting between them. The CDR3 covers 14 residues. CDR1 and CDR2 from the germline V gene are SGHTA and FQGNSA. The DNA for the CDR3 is TGTGCCAGCAGCTTCAGCAGGGACTCCTACGAGCAGTACTTC. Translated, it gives CASSFSRDSYEQYF.

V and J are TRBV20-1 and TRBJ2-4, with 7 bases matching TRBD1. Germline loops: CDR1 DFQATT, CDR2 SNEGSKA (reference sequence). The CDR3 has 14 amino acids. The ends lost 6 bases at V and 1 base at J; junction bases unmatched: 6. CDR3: CSARVQGAKNIQYF. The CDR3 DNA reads TGCAGTGCGCGCGTACAGGGGGCCAAAAACATTCAGTACTTC.

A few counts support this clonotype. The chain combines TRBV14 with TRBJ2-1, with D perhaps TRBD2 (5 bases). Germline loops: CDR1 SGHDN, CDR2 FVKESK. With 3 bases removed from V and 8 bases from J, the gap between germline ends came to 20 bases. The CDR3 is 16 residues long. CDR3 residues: CASSHHRAAAWDEQFF. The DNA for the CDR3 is TGTGCCAGCAGCCACCACAGAGCGGCAGCATGGGATGAGCAGTTCTTC.

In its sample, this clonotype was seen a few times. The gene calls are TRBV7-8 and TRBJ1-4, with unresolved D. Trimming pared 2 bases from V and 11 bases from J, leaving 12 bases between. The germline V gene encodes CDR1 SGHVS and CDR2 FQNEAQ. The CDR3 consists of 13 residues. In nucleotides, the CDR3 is TGTGCCAGCAGCTTACAAGAGGGTGGCAAACTGTTTTTT. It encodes CASSLQEGGKLFF.

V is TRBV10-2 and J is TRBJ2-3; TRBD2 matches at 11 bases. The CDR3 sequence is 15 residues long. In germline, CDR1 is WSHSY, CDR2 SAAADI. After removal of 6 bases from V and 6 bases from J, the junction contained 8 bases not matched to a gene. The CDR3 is CASRPTSGRADTQYF. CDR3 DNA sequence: TGCGCCAGCAGACCAACTAGCGGGAGAGCTGATACGCAGTATTTT.

As DNA, the CDR3 is TGTGCCAGCAGCCAAGATCAGGGCACAAACTATGGCTACACCTTC. This sequence encodes CASSQDQGTNYGYTF. The chain employs TRBV4-2 and TRBJ1-2; TRBD1 might be the D (5 bases). Trimming shortened V by 0 bases and J by 2 bases, and 10 bases separated the two germline ends. This CDR3 is 15 amino acids long. Germline loops: CDR1 LGHNA, CDR2 YNFKEQ.